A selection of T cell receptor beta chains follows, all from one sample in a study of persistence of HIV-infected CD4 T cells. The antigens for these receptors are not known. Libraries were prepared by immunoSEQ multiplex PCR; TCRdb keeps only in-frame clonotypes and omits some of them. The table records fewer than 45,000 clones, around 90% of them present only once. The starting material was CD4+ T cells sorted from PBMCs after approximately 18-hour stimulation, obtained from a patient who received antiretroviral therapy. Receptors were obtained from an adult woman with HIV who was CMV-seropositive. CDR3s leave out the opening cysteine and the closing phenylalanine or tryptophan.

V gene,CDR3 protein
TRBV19,ASSTGQGLNEKLF
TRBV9,ASSVDGGSNTGELF
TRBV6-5,ASSRTPLGEQY
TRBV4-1,ASSHDRANTEAF
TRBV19,ASRRGPAIGGSPLH
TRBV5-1,ASSPDRGYPNYGYT
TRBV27,AAKPGHSNTGELF
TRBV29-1,SVELGRTQY
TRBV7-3,ASSSGTGDNEQF
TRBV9,ASSVGSFGGSDTQY
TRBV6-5,ASSYLSVGPPGEQF
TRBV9,ASSVPLGTGGHGYT
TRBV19,ASSPTGQGGNQPQH
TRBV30,AWSDTGKGWVNTEAF
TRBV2,ASSEGGAVQETQY
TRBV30,AWGARIPPDTQY
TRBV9,ASSVGTGVIDEQF
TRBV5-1,ASSLALAGGYEQY
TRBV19,ASRPPGGANQPQH
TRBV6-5,ASTPPGAKSEQF
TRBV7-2,ASSLSVGQALKKLF
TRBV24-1,ATSRGTGRNYGYT
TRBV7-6,ASSLGTGWGNQPQH
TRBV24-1,ATSDPDRETQY
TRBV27,ASSFQRSNTGELF
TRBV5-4,ASSSPAGGIISPLH
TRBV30,AWSMPRTAGNTIY
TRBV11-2,ASSLDSSLGGSIYGYT
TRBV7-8,ASSLDPVEGTQY
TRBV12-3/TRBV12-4,ASSSGRSQPQH
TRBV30,AWSVLRYTEAF
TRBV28,ASSSRASGGGEKLF
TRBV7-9,ASRGPGQSTGELF
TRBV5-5,ASSPNSGNTIY
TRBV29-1,SVGLTGGYLNEQF
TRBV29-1,SVELVGATNEKLF
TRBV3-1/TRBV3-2,ASSLGWGSSGNTIY